One and the same sample provided the 30 T cell receptor beta chains below, sequenced in a study of vaccination and CD4 T cells after COVID-19. The treatment is: approximately 10-day PBMC culture with coronavirus spike peptide pools or control peptides (ViraFEST assay). For these TCRs, the target antigens are not known. Cultured CD4+ T-cell DNA underwent Oncomine TCR Beta short-read sequencing. TCRdb reprocessed the PCR reads via MiXCR and lists one record per CDR3 protein. Counted here are around 2,500 distinct CDR3 sequences, 30% to 35% occurring once; the ten biggest clones make up under 45%. Sequencing was performed on CD4+ T cells from blood, cultured in vitro. The receptors stem from a human donor who had recovered from COVID-19.

The V call is TRBV12-3 or TRBV12-4, the J call TRBJ1-2; 9 nucleotides agree with TRBD1. The CDR3 contains 15 residues. J gave up 14 bases and V 3 bases, and 16 bases lay outside the gene matches. In nucleotides, the CDR3 is TGTGCCAGCAGTTTCTCAGAGGCACAGGGGGCGCGTCGGACCTTC. It codes for CASSFSEAQGARRTF.

The chain has TRBV27 and TRBJ1-1; D call uncertain. Trimming took off 2 bases at V and 5 bases at J, with 12 bases between the two ends. Germline CDR1 MNHEY, CDR2 SMNVEV (reference sequence). The CDR3 covers 14 residues. The CDR3 nucleotides are TGTGCCAGCAGTTTACTAGTCTCGGGGACTGAAGCTTTCTTT. Amino acids: CASSLLVSGTEAFF.

The chain couples TRBV6-1 to TRBJ1-6; maybe TRBD1 (5 bases). This CDR3 is 14 amino acids long. Germline V gives CDR1 MNHNS, CDR2 SASEGT. Trimming left V 8 bases short and J 5 bases short, with 13 bases between. The CDR3 reads CASGRDGNNSPLHF. In nucleotides, the CDR3 is TGTGCCAGCGGCCGGGACGGAAATAATTCACCCCTCCACTTT.

This clonotype was recorded a few times. The chain combines TRBV15 with TRBJ1-2; TRBD1 is a possible D gene (5 bases). The CDR3 is 14 residues long. V was pared by 0 bases and J by 5 bases, with 10 bases between. The germline V gene encodes CDR1 LNHNV and CDR2 YYDKDF (reference sequence). This chain's CDR3 is CATSRDLGEYGYTF. The CDR3 bases are TGTGCCACCAGCAGAGATCTGGGGGAGTATGGCTACACCTTC.

The chain recombines TRBV6-1 with TRBJ2-2; D may be TRBD2 (7 bases). Germline CDR1 reads MNHNS; CDR2 reads SASEGT. This CDR3 comprises 16 residues. CDR3 coding DNA: TGTGCTCAGCAGCCAGGGGCGGGGGTTAACACCGGGGAGCTGTTTTTT. This codes for CAQQPGAGVNTGELFF.

This clonotype was counted only a few times. This chain uses TRBV6-5 with TRBJ1-2, with a possible D match to TRBD1 (5 bases). With 3 bases removed from V and 1 base from J, the gap between germline ends came to 9 bases. Germline assignment: CDR1 MNHEY and CDR2 SVGAGI. This CDR3 region has 14 residues. The CDR3 coding sequence is TGTGCCAGCAGTTATGCTCAGGGTAACTATGGCTACACCTTC. Protein product: CASSYAQGNYGYTF.

The chain has TRBV4-2 and TRBJ2-7, with 12 bases identical to TRBD2. With 4 bases clipped from V and 3 bases from J, the junction kept 4 bases outside the gene matches. CDR1 is LGHNA, CDR2 YNFKEQ, per germline. CDR3 length: 15 residues. The chain's CDR3 is CASSRSSGGDYEQYF. The DNA of the CDR3 is TGTGCCAGCAGCCGGTCTAGCGGGGGGGACTACGAGCAGTACTTC.

The V and J genes are TRBV27 and TRBJ1-1, with 9 bases aligning to TRBD1. This CDR3 comprises 16 residues. Germline values: CDR1 MNHEY, CDR2 SMNVEV (reference sequence). Trimming at V came to 5 bases and at J to 5 bases, leaving 12 bases not matched to a gene. In DNA form, the CDR3 reads TGTGCCAGCAGTCGTCCCGGGACAGGGTACGGAACTGAAGCTTTCTTT. Translation gives CASSRPGTGYGTEAFF.

This clonotype was picked up a small number of times. The J gene is TRBJ1-1, the V gene TRBV20-1; D might be TRBD1 (6 bases). The CDR3 is 13 residues long. Trimming removed 7 bases at V and 0 bases at J, with 12 bases between. Germline V gives CDR1 DFQATT, CDR2 SNEGSKA (reference sequence). Written as DNA, the CDR3 is TGCAGTGGTCAGGGACACATGAACACTGAAGCTTTCTTT. It yields the protein CSGQGHMNTEAFF.

In this sample, this clonotype turned up a few times. The genes are TRBV12-3 or TRBV12-4 and TRBJ1-2; 8 bases align to TRBD1. This CDR3 has 13 amino acids. V dropped 7 bases and J dropped 4; count of bases not matched to a gene: 5. The CDR3 region has the DNA TGTGCCAGCAAAAACAGGGGGGGCTATGGCTACACCTTC. Its translation: CASKNRGGYGYTF.

This clonotype was recorded only once. The chain carries TRBV20-1 and TRBJ2-1; D may correspond to TRBD1 or TRBD2 (5 bases each). V was pared by 6 bases and J by 4 bases, with 25 bases between. The CDR3 loop spans 17 amino acids. The germline V gene has CDR1 DFQATT and CDR2 SNEGSKA (reference sequence). CDR3 amino acids: CSAPMIEGLVSYNEQFF. Here the CDR3 DNA reads TGCAGTGCCCCGATGATCGAGGGGCTTGTAAGTTACAATGAGCAGTTCTTC.

The chain is built from TRBV6-1 and TRBJ2-6; weak D call: TRBD2 (6 bases). Germline V CDR1 and CDR2: MNHNS, SASEGT. V lost 1 base and J 2 bases, leaving 6 bases between the germline ends. The CDR3 spans 15 residues. This chain's CDR3 is CASSEGGAGANVLTF. In DNA, the CDR3 is TGTGCCAGCAGTGAAGGGGGGGCTGGGGCCAACGTCCTGACTTTC.

This sequence joins TRBV20-1 and TRBJ1-1; 9 nucleotides agree with TRBD1. The CDR3 covers 15 residues. Unmatched junction bases numbered 15, after V lost 6 bases and J lost 7 bases. CDR1 and CDR2 (germline): DFQATT, SNEGSKA (reference sequence). The CDR3: CSAGPGTGMNGEAFF. In DNA, the CDR3 is TGCAGTGCGGGACCCGGGACAGGGATGAACGGTGAAGCTTTCTTT.

This clonotype was recorded a few times. This chain joins TRBV11-2 and TRBJ1-3; TRBD1 matches at 7 bases. This CDR3 comprises 14 residues. The germline CDR1 and CDR2 sequences are SGHAT and FQNNGV. Trimming removed 7 bases from V and 0 bases from J; junction bases left unmatched: 3. The CDR3 is CASTRDSSGNTIYF. The CDR3, as DNA: TGTGCCAGCACCCGGGACAGCTCTGGAAACACCATATATTTT.

This clonotype is termed medium-sized (0.01 to 0.1%). The chain combines TRBV6-1 with TRBJ1-3, with a possible D match to TRBD1 (5 bases). The germline gives CDR1 MNHNS, CDR2 SASEGT. Trimming removed 4 bases from V and 3 bases from J, with 13 bases in between. This CDR3 is 15 amino acids long. Written as DNA, the CDR3 is TGTGCCAGCAGTGGGGGCAGGGAAGGTGGAAACACCATATATTTT. Translating it yields CASSGGREGGNTIYF.

By share, this clonotype ranks as medium-sized (0.01 to 0.1%). This sequence joins TRBV20-1 and TRBJ2-3; 10 bases align to TRBD2. V lost 5 bases, J lost 2 bases, and 7 bases stayed unmatched. The CDR3 spans 15 residues. Germline-derived CDR1 and CDR2 are DFQATT and SNEGSKA (reference sequence). The CDR3, as DNA: TGCAGTGCTTTGAGCGGGGGGGCGATCACAGATACGCAGTATTTT. The encoded protein is CSALSGGAITDTQYF.

The chain recombines TRBV7-2 with TRBJ2-3, with D tentatively TRBD1 (5 bases). CDR1 is SGHTA, CDR2 FQGNSA, per germline. The V and J ends lost 5 bases and 9 bases respectively, with 15 bases between them. The CDR3 is 13 residues long. CDR3 nucleotides: TGTGCCAGCAGCAAAAGGGGTGGGCAAACGCAGTATTTT. As protein: CASSKRGGQTQYF.

A few counts support this clonotype. V usage is TRBV6-1 and J usage is TRBJ1-5; D remains unclear. Deletions cut 6 bases from V and 0 bases from J, with 6 bases between. The CDR3 covers 13 residues. Looked up from germline, CDR1 is MNHNS and CDR2 is SASEGT. The CDR3 protein is CASSVHSNQPQHF. For the CDR3, the DNA is TGTGCCAGCAGCGTCCATAGCAATCAGCCCCAGCATTTT.

This clonotype was picked up a small number of times. The gene calls are TRBV30 and TRBJ1-6, with D possibly being TRBD1 (5 bases). V was clipped by 3 bases and J by 5 bases, with 8 bases between them. CDR1 and CDR2 (germline): GTSNPN, SVGIG (reference sequence). The CDR3 spans 13 residues. The CDR3 DNA reads TGTGCCTGGAGGGTCAGGGATAATTCACCCCTCCACTTT. It is translated as CAWRVRDNSPLHF. Full variable domain (outside the CDR3, taken from reference TRBV30 and TRBJ1-6): SQTIHQWPATLVQPVGSPLSLECTVEGTSNPNLYWYRQAAGRGLQLLFYSVGIGQISSEVPQNLSASRPQDRQFILSSKKLLLSDSGFYLCAWRVRDNSPLHFGNGTRLTVT.

The J gene is TRBJ2-5, the V gene TRBV6-1; perhaps TRBD2 as D (7 bases). CDR3 length equals 15 residues. The V and J ends lost 6 bases and 5 bases respectively, with 19 bases between them. Germline CDR1 is MNHNS and CDR2 is SASEGT. The chain's CDR3 is CASSAFGGGRETQYF. Here the CDR3 DNA reads TGTGCCAGCAGCGCCTTTGGGGGGGGGCGGGAGACCCAGTACTTC.

This clonotype is categorized as medium-sized (0.01 to 0.1%). This rearrangement joins TRBV6-1 to TRBJ1-1; TRBD1 might be the D (5 bases). Deletions cut 6 bases from V and 3 bases from J, with 14 bases between. This CDR3 region has 14 residues. Germline V gene data show CDR1 as MNHNS and CDR2 as SASEGT. The CDR3 spells CASSSRQSDTEAFF. The CDR3 DNA sequence: TGTGCCAGCAGCTCACGACAGTCTGACACTGAAGCTTTCTTT.

J is TRBJ1-3 and V is TRBV7-2; tentative D call: TRBD1 (5 bases). V gave up 4 bases and J gave up 5 bases, with 12 bases separating them. This CDR3 has 14 amino acids. Germline-derived CDR1 and CDR2 are SGHTA and FQGNSA. CDR3 sequence reads: CASSWGDQRNTIYF. DNA for the CDR3: TGTGCCAGCAGCTGGGGGGACCAAAGAAACACCATATATTTT.

The chain links TRBV11-2 to TRBJ2-5; D is ambiguous. CDR3 size: 11 residues. Germline V lookup: CDR1 SGHAT, CDR2 FQNNGV. V dropped 3 bases and J dropped 1 base, with 0 bases sitting between them. The CDR3 coding sequence is TGTGCCAGCAGCTTCCAAGAGACCCAGTACTTC. Its translation is CASSFQETQYF.

The V call is TRBV10-2, the J call TRBJ2-2, with D perhaps matching TRBD1 or TRBD2 (5 bases each). V was clipped by 9 bases and J by 7 bases, with 21 bases between them. CDR3 size: 15 residues. Germline CDR1 reads WSHSY; CDR2 reads SAAADI. The CDR3 here is CASRYTGASGGELFF. The CDR3 DNA is TGCGCCAGTCGATACACCGGGGCCTCCGGCGGGGAGCTGTTTTTT.

J is TRBJ1-2 and V is TRBV6-1; D gene ambiguous. The germline gives CDR1 MNHNS, CDR2 SASEGT. The CDR3 has 13 amino acids. V shed 7 bases and J shed 0 bases, with 9 bases lying between them. The CDR3 DNA is TGTGCCAGCACCCTTGGGGCTAACTATGGCTACACCTTC. This sequence encodes CASTLGANYGYTF.

As for this clonotype: The junction shows a germline mismatch at one end, possibly a read error. The genes are TRBV6-1 and TRBJ2-5; D possibly corresponds to TRBD2 (5 bases). Germline V gives CDR1 MNHNS, CDR2 SASEGT. There are 13 residues in the CDR3. The CDR3 loop is CASTETRAVTQYF. CDR3 nucleotides: TGTGCCAGCACTGAAACTAGGGCGGTGACCCAGTACTTC.

This clonotype was picked up a small number of times. The chain uses TRBV30 and TRBJ1-1, with 11 bases lining up with TRBD1. The CDR3 consists of 14 residues. J was trimmed by 1 base and V by 7 bases; bases with no gene match: 5. Germline-derived CDR1 and CDR2 are GTSNPN and SVGIG (reference sequence). The CDR3 nucleotides read TGTGCCTCGGACAGGGGGCGCGGGAACACTGAAGCTTTCTTT. This encodes CASDRGRGNTEAFF.

This clonotype was observed a handful of times. DNA of the CDR3: TGTGCCAGCAGTTTAGGGGGACCCATTTATGGCTACACCTTC. This codes for CASSLGGPIYGYTF. This chain connects TRBV12-3 or TRBV12-4 to TRBJ1-2; perhaps TRBD1 as D (5 bases). The V gene lost 1 base and the J gene lost 5 bases, with 11 bases spanning the gap. The CDR3 has 14 amino acids.

V and J are TRBV12-3 or TRBV12-4 and TRBJ2-2; D remains ambiguous. This CDR3 has 13 amino acids. The germline V and J ends were trimmed by 3 bases and 4 bases, with 6 bases remaining between them. CDR3 DNA sequence: TGTGCCAGCAGTTTGACCTTCACCGGGGAGCTGTTTTTT. The encoded protein is CASSLTFTGELFF.

This clonotype was observed a single time. The chain carries TRBV20-1 and TRBJ1-6, with 7 nucleotides matching TRBD1. Germline CDR1 reads DFQATT; CDR2 reads SNEGSKA (reference sequence). The CDR3 spans 18 residues. Unmatched junction bases numbered 8, after V lost 0 bases and J lost 0 bases. The CDR3 reads CSARENNRGSSYNSPLHF. DNA for the CDR3: TGCAGTGCTAGAGAGAACAACAGGGGAAGCTCCTATAATTCACCCCTCCACTTT.